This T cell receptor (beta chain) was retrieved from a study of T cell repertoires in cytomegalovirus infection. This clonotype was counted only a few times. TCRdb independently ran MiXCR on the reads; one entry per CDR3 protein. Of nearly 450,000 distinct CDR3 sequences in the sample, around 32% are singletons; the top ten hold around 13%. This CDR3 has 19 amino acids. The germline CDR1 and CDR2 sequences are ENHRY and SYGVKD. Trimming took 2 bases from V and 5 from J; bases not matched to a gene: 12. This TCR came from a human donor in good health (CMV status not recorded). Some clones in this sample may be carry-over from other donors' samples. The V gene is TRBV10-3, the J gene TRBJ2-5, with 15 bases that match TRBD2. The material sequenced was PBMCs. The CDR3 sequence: CAISEEGLAGGSKEETQYF. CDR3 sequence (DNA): TGTGCCATCAGTGAGGAGGGACTAGCGGGGGGTTCAAAGGAGGAGACCCAGTACTTC.